This TCR beta chain was found in a study of blood T cell repertoires in COVID-19. About the research overall: T cells, B-cell-depleted T cells, or PBMCs supplied cDNA or gDNA.

Living in 24 US areas, the participants were between roughly 18 and 90 years of age. Cohorts were based on clinical histories the participants reported. Exposed participants came across a COVID-19 case within 2 weeks before study entry. This CDR3 contains 14 residues. V was clipped by 4 bases and J by 5 bases; unmatched bases: 5. In germline, CDR1 is MNHEY, CDR2 SMNVEV (reference sequence). TCRdb's table, derived via immunoSEQ multiplex PCR, lists solely in-frame clones and lacks some. The repertoire includes a few hundred thousand clones, around 80% of them detected once, and 5% sits in the top ten. The source material was PBMCs or T cells enriched from blood (not recorded which). J is TRBJ1-5 and V is TRBV27, with TRBD1 matching over 7 bases. This TCR derives from a man in his forties who had been exposed to COVID-19. Written as DNA, the CDR3 is TGTGCCAGCAGTTCGACAGGGTATCATCAGCCCCAGCATTTT. The encoded protein is CASSSTGYHQPQHF.